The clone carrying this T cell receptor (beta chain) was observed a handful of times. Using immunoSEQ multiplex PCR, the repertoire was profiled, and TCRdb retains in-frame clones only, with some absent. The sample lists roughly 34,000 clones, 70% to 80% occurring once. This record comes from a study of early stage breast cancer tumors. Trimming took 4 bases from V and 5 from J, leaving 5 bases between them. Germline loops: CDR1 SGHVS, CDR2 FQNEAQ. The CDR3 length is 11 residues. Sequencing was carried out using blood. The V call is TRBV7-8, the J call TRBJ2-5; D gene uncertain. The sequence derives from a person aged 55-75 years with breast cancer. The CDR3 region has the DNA TGTGCCAGCAGCTCCTATGAGACCCAGTACTTC. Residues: CASSSYETQYF. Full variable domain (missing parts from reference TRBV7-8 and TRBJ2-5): GAGVSQSPRYKVAKRGQDVALRCDPISGHVSLFWYQQALGQGPEFLTYFQNEAQLDKSGLPSDRFFAERPEGSVSTLKIQRTQQEDSAVYLCASSSYETQYFGPGTRLLVL.